The 20 T cell receptor beta chains given below trace back to one sample, sequenced in a study of regulatory T cells in long-lasting Graves disease. This sample's time point: newly diagnosed GD, antithyroid drugs for less than 3 months. The authors made the TCR library using RNA they extracted from PBMCs. CDR3 regions were amplified by Arm-PCR using iRepertoire HTBI primers to build TCR beta libraries. TCRdb redid the calling of the multiplex PCR reads with MiXCR, one entry per CDR3 protein. Counted here are over 500,000 distinct CDR3 sequences, around 16% occurring once; the ten biggest clones make up around 13%. Another study also made use of these data, one on T cells in Graves' hyperthyroidism and ophthalmopathy.

Source: peripheral blood mononuclear cells (PBMCs), taken at new diagnosis, from a patient treated with antithyroid drugs. All receptors derive from a man between 18 and 35 years old with Graves disease.

The chain is built from TRBV12-3 or TRBV12-4 and TRBJ2-3; D is ambiguous. The V end was cut by 0 bases, the J end by 3 bases, with 7 bases between. The CDR3 is made up of 14 amino acids. The CDR3 region has the DNA TGTGCCAGCAGTTTAGCGGGCCAGACAGATACGCAGTATTTT. It encodes CASSLAGQTDTQYF.

This clonotype came up a few times. The chain joins TRBV27 to TRBJ1-2; D remains unclear. Per germline, CDR1 MNHEY and CDR2 SMNVEV (reference sequence). V was trimmed by 5 bases and J by 6 bases, leaving 13 bases between them. The CDR3 spans 13 residues. CDR3 coding DNA: TGTGCCAGCAGTCCCGGAGCGTACAATGGCTACACCTTC. Translation: CASSPGAYNGYTF.

In this sample, this clonotype turned up many times. J is TRBJ2-1 and V is TRBV18; D may be TRBD2 (6 bases). V was clipped by 2 bases and J by 1 base, with 9 bases between them. The CDR3 has 15 amino acids. CDR1 and CDR2 (germline): KGHSH, LQKENI. The CDR3 protein is CASSPGGGSYNEQFF. The CDR3 bases are TGTGCCAGCTCACCAGGTGGGGGGTCCTACAATGAGCAGTTCTTC.

V gene TRBV20-1 combines with J gene TRBJ1-3, with D hard to call. V lost 5 bases to trimming and J lost 0 bases, with 14 bases between them. Germline V gene data show CDR1 as DFQATT and CDR2 as SNEGSKA (reference sequence). The CDR3 is 15 amino acids. CDR3 sequence (DNA): TGCAGTGCTGCAAGGAGGCGAGACTCTGGAAACACCATATATTTT. This encodes CSAARRRDSGNTIYF.

This clonotype was counted at least ten times. The chain has TRBV28 and TRBJ2-7; D is possibly TRBD1 (6 bases). CDR1 MDHEN and CDR2 SYDVKM come from the germline V gene. V was trimmed by 3 bases and J by 3 bases, leaving 15 bases between them. CDR3 length: 15 amino acids. The CDR3, as DNA: TGTGCCAGCAGTTTCGCGTCAGGGGTCATCTACGAGCAGTACTTC. Its translation: CASSFASGVIYEQYF.

This clonotype was detected many times. V gene TRBV30 combines with J gene TRBJ2-7, with 8 bases matching TRBD1. This CDR3 contains 13 residues. Trimming cost V 5 bases and J 6 bases; bases outside gene matches: 9. Germline CDR1 and CDR2: GTSNPN and SVGIG (reference sequence). The CDR3 region is CAWAGQGKGEQYF. CDR3 nucleotides: TGTGCCTGGGCAGGACAGGGTAAGGGCGAGCAGTACTTC.

The chain is built from TRBV12-3 or TRBV12-4 and TRBJ1-4; a weak D match, TRBD1 (6 bases). V was clipped by 5 bases and J by 8 bases, with 18 bases between them. The CDR3 contains 15 residues. The CDR3 region is CASSPTTGRSEKLFF. DNA of the CDR3: TGTGCCAGCAGTCCCACGACAGGACGAAGCGAAAAACTGTTTTTT.

CDR3 coding DNA: TGTGCCAGCAGACCCACAGGGGGAAACACCATATATTTT. Its translation is CASRPTGGNTIYF. V is TRBV12-3 or TRBV12-4 and J is TRBJ1-3, with D possibly matching TRBD1 (6 bases). The CDR3 loop spans 13 amino acids. V was shortened by 6 bases and J by 4 bases, with 10 bases between the two germline ends.

This clonotype has only a few counts. A much more abundant neighbour one base away suggests this may be a read error. The chain carries TRBV7-2 and TRBJ1-2; 7 nucleotides agree with TRBD1. The CDR3 consists of 13 residues. CDR1 SGHTA and CDR2 FQGNSA come from the germline V gene. The V segment lost 5 bases and the J segment 4 bases; nucleotides outside the gene matches: 4. CDR3 protein: CASSLDRRYGYTF. The CDR3 DNA reads as TGTGCCAGCAGCCTGGACAGGCGCTATGGCTACACCTTC.

This clonotype has a count of ten or more. This chain links TRBV29-1 with TRBJ2-7, with a possible D match to TRBD2 (6 bases). Per the germline V gene, CDR1 is SQVTM and CDR2 is ANQGSEA. The CDR3 is 12 residues long. Trimming removed 7 bases from V and 2 bases from J, with 12 bases in between. CDR3 residues: CSGGDGAYEQYF. The CDR3 region has the DNA TGCAGCGGGGGGGACGGTGCCTACGAGCAGTACTTC.

This clonotype has at least ten counts. This sequence joins TRBV7-3 and TRBJ2-3; 8 nucleotides match TRBD2. The germline V gene encodes CDR1 SGHTA and CDR2 FQGTGA. The CDR3 spans 15 residues. V was clipped by 1 base and J by 3 bases; unmatched bases: 3. The CDR3 region has the DNA TGTGCCAGCAGCTTAAACGGGAGGGGAACAGATACGCAGTATTTT. This sequence encodes CASSLNGRGTDTQYF.

The J gene is TRBJ1-3, the V gene TRBV13; D is ambiguous. Germline lookup yields CDR1 PRHDT and CDR2 FYEKMQ (reference sequence). Trimming left V 4 bases short and J 0 bases short, with 10 bases between. The CDR3 extends over 15 amino acids. The CDR3 protein is CASSSRHVSGNTIYF. The CDR3 DNA sequence: TGTGCCAGCAGCTCACGACATGTCTCTGGAAACACCATATATTTT.

V and J are TRBV18 and TRBJ2-3, with TRBD2 matching over 12 bases. Per the germline V gene, CDR1 is KGHSH and CDR2 is LQKENI. This CDR3 contains 16 residues. V lost 2 bases, J lost 10 bases, and 10 bases stayed unmatched. CDR3 coding DNA: TGTGCCAGCTCACCAACCCAGGCTAGCGGGAGGGGTGCGCAGTATTTT. Residues: CASSPTQASGRGAQYF. The whole variable domain, filled in from reference TRBV18 and TRBJ2-3, reads NAGVMQNPRHLVRRRGQEARLRCSPMKGHSHVYWYRQLPEEGLKFMVYLQKENIIDESGMPKERFSAEFPKEGPSILRIQQVVRGDSAAYFCASSPTQASGRGAQYFGPGTRLTVL.

There are a few counts of this clonotype. The gene calls are TRBV15 and TRBJ2-7; D gene ambiguous. This CDR3 has 13 residues. From germline, CDR1 is LNHNV and CDR2 YYDKDF (reference sequence). The ends were cut back, 0 bases at V and 3 bases at J, with 6 bases in the middle. CDR3 amino acids: CATSREDFYEQYF. The CDR3, as DNA: TGTGCCACCAGCAGAGAGGATTTCTACGAGCAGTACTTC.

This clonotype has a count of ten or more. The V call is TRBV2, the J call TRBJ2-1; 10 positions match TRBD2. CDR3 length equals 18 residues. V lost 1 base and J lost 5; bases outside the gene matches: 11. In germline, CDR1 is SNHLY, CDR2 FYNNEI. The CDR3 DNA reads TGTGCCAGCAGTGAAGTCCCCAGCGGGAGGGCCTCTGACAATGAGCAGTTCTTC. This sequence encodes CASSEVPSGRASDNEQFF. Filled out from reference TRBV2 and TRBJ2-1, the complete variable domain reads EPEVTQTPSHQVTQMGQEVILRCVPISNHLYFYWYRQILGQKVEFLVSFYNNEISEKSEIFDDQFSVERPDGSNFTLKIRSTKLEDSAMYFCASSEVPSGRASDNEQFFGPGTRLTVL.

This clonotype was seen at least ten times. V usage is TRBV28 and J usage is TRBJ2-4; the D is unclear. The CDR3 runs 16 residues. Germline V gene sequence: CDR1 MDHEN, CDR2 SYDVKM. Trimming removed 4 bases at V and 0 bases at J, with 13 bases between. CDR3 residues: CASSSFRVLAKNIQYF. The CDR3 region has the DNA TGTGCCAGCAGTTCCTTCCGGGTCCTAGCCAAAAACATTCAGTACTTC.

Ten or more counts support this clonotype. V usage is TRBV6-2 or TRBV6-3 and J usage is TRBJ2-2; 7 bases fit TRBD2. Per germline, CDR1 MNHEY and CDR2 SVGEGT. This CDR3 comprises 17 residues. The ends lost 6 bases at V and 8 bases at J; junction bases unmatched: 18. The DNA of the CDR3 is TGTGCCAGCAGCGGGAACGGGAGGTTCTACGACCCGGGGGAGCTGTTTTTT. Protein: CASSGNGRFYDPGELFF.

This clonotype turned up a few times. V usage is TRBV6-1 and J usage is TRBJ1-2; D might be TRBD1 (6 bases). The germline CDR1 and CDR2 sequences are MNHNS and SASEGT. V gave up 6 bases and J gave up 6 bases, with 23 bases separating them. The CDR3 length is 16 residues. The CDR3 is CASSPQVKGGGNGYTF. CDR3 coding DNA: TGTGCCAGCAGCCCGCAGGTTAAGGGGGGCGGTAATGGCTACACCTTC.

This clonotype was detected many times. J is TRBJ2-7 and V is TRBV2; 7 nucleotides align to TRBD1. The ends lost 9 bases at V and 3 bases at J; junction bases unmatched: 17. The CDR3 covers 16 residues. Per the germline V gene, CDR1 is SNHLY and CDR2 is FYNNEI. CDR3 sequence: CASSPIDRDPFYEQYF. The CDR3 DNA reads TGTGCCAGTAGCCCCATCGACAGGGACCCCTTCTACGAGCAGTACTTC. The variable domain in full, completed from reference TRBV2 and TRBJ2-7, reads EPEVTQTPSHQVTQMGQEVILRCVPISNHLYFYWYRQILGQKVEFLVSFYNNEISEKSEIFDDQFSVERPDGSNFTLKIRSTKLEDSAMYFCASSPIDRDPFYEQYFGPGTRLTVT.

This clonotype was picked up a small number of times. This chain uses TRBV2 with TRBJ1-6; TRBD1 agrees at 7 bases. The V gene's germline CDR1 is SNHLY and CDR2 FYNNEI. CDR3 length: 13 amino acids. Trimming cost V 8 bases and J 8 bases; bases outside gene matches: 6. The CDR3 sequence is CASSGGRDSPLHF. CDR3 in DNA: TGTGCCAGCTCAGGGGGGAGAGATTCACCCCTCCACTTT.